These 26 T cell receptor beta chains share one sample of origin, sequenced in a study of blood T cell repertoires in COVID-19. Repertoires were generated with immunoSEQ multiplex PCR, while TCRdb's copy carries only in-frame clones and drops some. The table has over 70,000 clones, 60% to 85% seen once. The sequencing sample was made of peripheral blood. The receptors come from an older man with acute or convalescent COVID-19.

The V and J genes are TRBV5-1 and TRBJ1-2; the match to TRBD1 covers 8 bases. The CDR3 covers 13 residues. V gave up 4 bases and J gave up 8 bases; unmatched junction bases: 7. Germline V gives CDR1 SGHRS, CDR2 YFSETQ. This chain's CDR3 is CASSADRGVGYTF. In DNA form, the CDR3 reads TGCGCCAGCAGCGCCGACAGGGGCGTCGGCTACACCTTC.

This CDR3 is CASSVTSGGSGELFF. CDR3 sequence (DNA): TGTGCCAGCAGTGTTACTAGCGGGGGGTCCGGGGAGCTGTTTTTT. V is TRBV27 and J is TRBJ2-2, with 12 bases identical to TRBD2. The CDR3 contains 15 residues. J lost 6 bases, V lost 5 bases, and 4 bases had no gene match. Per germline, CDR1 MNHEY and CDR2 SMNVEV (reference sequence).

J is TRBJ1-5 and V is TRBV18, with D perhaps TRBD1 (5 bases). Trimming left V 4 bases short and J 6 bases short, with 13 bases between. The CDR3 is 14 residues long. In germline, CDR1 is KGHSH, CDR2 LQKENI. The CDR3: CASSHQGIGQPQHF. CDR3 bases: TGTGCCAGCTCACACCAGGGTATAGGTCAGCCCCAGCATTTT.

The rearrangement joins TRBV7-3 to TRBJ2-2; TRBD1 aligns across 11 bases. Unmatched junction bases numbered 2, after V lost 3 bases and J lost 5 bases. The CDR3 is 15 residues long. The germline gives CDR1 SGHTA, CDR2 FQGTGA. For the CDR3, the DNA is TGTGCCAGCAGCTTGGACAGGGGGCGTACCGGGGAGCTGTTTTTT. Protein sequence: CASSLDRGRTGELFF.

J is TRBJ2-6 and V is TRBV24-1; 7 bases align to TRBD2. With V trimmed by 4 bases and J by 2 bases, 10 bases remained unmatched. Germline-derived CDR1 and CDR2 are KGHDR and SFDVKD. This CDR3 comprises 18 residues. The CDR3 bases are TGTGCCACCAGTGACTCCGGGAAGGGAGGGGCTGGGGCCAACGTCCTGACTTTC. This gives the protein CATSDSGKGGAGANVLTF.

This clone has a single count. The chain combines TRBV19 with TRBJ1-1, with D tentatively TRBD1 (5 bases). Germline-derived CDR1 and CDR2 are LNHDA and SQIVND (reference sequence). V gave up 7 bases and J gave up 0 bases, with 12 bases separating them. The CDR3 has 14 amino acids. DNA of the CDR3: TGTGCCAGTACTCACGCACAGGTGAACACTGAAGCTTTCTTT. Protein: CASTHAQVNTEAFF.

V and J are TRBV27 and TRBJ1-6; D may be TRBD1 (6 bases). The CDR3 runs to 15 residues. Germline loops: CDR1 MNHEY, CDR2 SMNVEV (reference sequence). V lost 0 bases and J lost 6, with 9 bases in between. This CDR3 reads CASSLSRGANSPLHF. The CDR3 DNA sequence: TGTGCCAGCAGTTTATCGCGGGGGGCTAATTCACCCCTCCACTTT.

This chain joins TRBV2 and TRBJ1-3; 9 bases line up with TRBD1. The CDR3 has 16 residues. The germline CDR1 and CDR2 sequences are SNHLY and FYNNEI. J was trimmed by 0 bases and V by 6 bases; bases with no gene match: 6. CDR3 sequence: CASSGTGLNSGNTIYF. As DNA, the CDR3 is TGTGCCAGCAGCGGGACAGGGCTTAACTCTGGAAACACCATATATTTT.

J is TRBJ1-4 and V is TRBV6-5; TRBD1 matches 9 bases. Trimming cost V 8 bases and J 8 bases; bases outside gene matches: 6. CDR1 is MNHEY, CDR2 SVGAGI, per germline. There are 13 residues in the CDR3. The CDR3 sequence: CASGGQGDEKLFF. CDR3 coding DNA: TGTGCCAGCGGGGGACAGGGAGACGAAAAACTGTTTTTT.

The chain carries TRBV19 and TRBJ1-4, with 9 bases matching TRBD1. V lost 8 bases and J lost 9; bases outside the gene matches: 7. The CDR3 totals 13 residues. Germline loops: CDR1 LNHDA, CDR2 SQIVND (reference sequence). CDR3 sequence (DNA): TGTGCCAGTTACCGGGACAGGGATCAAAAACTGTTTTTT. Translation gives CASYRDRDQKLFF.

This chain uses TRBV9 with TRBJ2-1, with TRBD2 identical over 10 bases. From germline, CDR1 is SGDLS and CDR2 YYNGEE. V was clipped by 3 bases and J by 3 bases; unmatched bases: 15. The CDR3 covers 19 residues. The CDR3 DNA sequence: TGTGCCAGCAGCGCCCCGCTAGCGGGGGTGTTTAATAGCTACAATGAGCAGTTCTTC. Residues: CASSAPLAGVFNSYNEQFF.

The chain has TRBV28 and TRBJ2-5; 9 bases line up with TRBD1. Trimming removed 4 bases from V and 7 bases from J; junction bases left unmatched: 7. The CDR3 is 14 residues long. In germline, CDR1 is MDHEN, CDR2 SYDVKM. CDR3 in amino acids: CASSSGTGIATQYF. CDR3 sequence (DNA): TGTGCCAGCAGTTCCGGGACAGGGATCGCGACCCAGTACTTC.

This clone was observed a handful of times. The chain joins TRBV5-4 to TRBJ1-2; 8 positions match TRBD1. The CDR3 loop spans 14 amino acids. Germline-derived CDR1 and CDR2 are SGHNT and YYREEE (reference sequence). Trimming removed 4 bases from V and 3 bases from J; junction bases left unmatched: 5. Here the CDR3 DNA reads TGTGCCAGCAGCATACCGACAGGGGACTATGGCTACACCTTC. Translated, it gives CASSIPTGDYGYTF.

This sequence joins TRBV5-1 and TRBJ2-3, with D tentatively TRBD1 (5 bases). This CDR3 is 15 amino acids long. Germline V gives CDR1 SGHRS, CDR2 YFSETQ. Deletions cut 2 bases from V and 1 base from J, with 11 bases between. CDR3 in DNA: TGCGCCAGCAGCTTACCAATACAGGGCACAGATACGCAGTATTTT. This codes for CASSLPIQGTDTQYF.

The chain couples TRBV7-2 to TRBJ1-1; 11 bases are a match to TRBD1. Germline values: CDR1 SGHTA, CDR2 FQGNSA. Trimming removed 6 bases from V and 6 bases from J; junction bases left unmatched: 9. The CDR3 covers 15 residues. The DNA for the CDR3 is TGTGCCAGCAGACCTAATCCGGGACAGGGGGCTGAAGCTTTCTTT. This sequence encodes CASRPNPGQGAEAFF.

The chain combines TRBV24-1 with TRBJ2-2; 7 positions agree with TRBD1. The CDR3 is 12 amino acids. Trimming took 7 bases from V and 6 from J; bases not matched to a gene: 1. CDR1 and CDR2 (germline): KGHDR, SFDVKD. The CDR3 region is CATRQGAGELFF. The CDR3 nucleotides are TGTGCCACCAGGCAGGGGGCCGGGGAGCTGTTTTTT.

This chain connects TRBV5-1 to TRBJ2-2, with 10 bases identical to TRBD1. Germline CDR1 reads SGHRS; CDR2 reads YFSETQ. The CDR3 spans 14 residues. Trimming cost V 4 bases and J 9 bases; bases outside gene matches: 6. CDR3 DNA: TGCGCCAGCAGCCCAGGACAGGGGGGACGGGAGCTGTTTTTT. Translated, it gives CASSPGQGGRELFF.

This clone was detected a few times. This chain uses TRBV4-1 with TRBJ1-1; 7 bases fit TRBD1. With 4 bases clipped from V and 5 bases from J, the junction kept 10 bases outside the gene matches. Germline assignment: CDR1 MGHRA and CDR2 YSYEKL. The CDR3 sequence is 15 residues long. The CDR3 nucleotides are TGCGCCAGCAGCCCGCACAGGGGCGGGGGGACTGAAGCTTTCTTT. The encoded protein is CASSPHRGGGTEAFF.

This clone was counted a few times. This chain uses TRBV5-1 with TRBJ1-1; weak D call: TRBD1 (5 bases). Trimming shortened V by 0 bases and J by 5 bases, and 14 bases separated the two germline ends. The CDR3 runs 15 residues. In germline, CDR1 is SGHRS, CDR2 YFSETQ. CDR3 sequence: CASSLGVHSGTEAFF. Written as DNA, the CDR3 is TGCGCCAGCAGCTTGGGTGTCCACTCAGGGACTGAAGCTTTCTTT.

The chain has TRBV5-4 and TRBJ1-5, with D tentatively TRBD1 (5 bases). V was shortened by 4 bases and J by 11 bases, with 19 bases between the two germline ends. Germline assignment: CDR1 SGHNT and CDR2 YYREEE (reference sequence). The CDR3 has 14 residues. CDR3 in DNA: TGTGCCAGCAGCGGCGACCCAAGCGGGGGAACCCAGCATTTT. Translation gives CASSGDPSGGTQHF.

The chain carries TRBV13 and TRBJ2-7; 9 bases are a match to TRBD1. Trimming took 5 bases from V and 2 from J; bases not matched to a gene: 4. The CDR3 totals 14 residues. Germline values: CDR1 PRHDT, CDR2 FYEKMQ (reference sequence). CDR3 amino acids: CASSPGQGTYEQYF. CDR3 in DNA: TGTGCCAGCAGCCCTGGACAGGGGACCTACGAGCAGTACTTC.

The chain couples TRBV2 to TRBJ2-3; 9 positions agree with TRBD1. Germline V gene data show CDR1 as SNHLY and CDR2 as FYNNEI. The CDR3 runs to 15 residues. Unmatched junction bases numbered 7, after V lost 6 bases and J lost 3 bases. The CDR3 loop reads CASSRTGVRTDTQYF. Written as DNA, the CDR3 is TGTGCCAGCAGCCGGACAGGGGTTCGGACAGATACGCAGTATTTT.

This clone came up a few times. The chain combines TRBV2 with TRBJ1-6; D is uncertain. Germline V gene lookup returns CDR1 SNHLY and CDR2 FYNNEI. V was cut by 11 bases and J by 0 bases, with 14 bases left in between. The CDR3 sequence is 15 residues long. The CDR3 is CALRRGSSYNSPLHF. As DNA, the CDR3 is TGTGCCCTCAGGCGTGGAAGCTCCTATAATTCACCCCTCCACTTT.

The table lists this clone with a few counts. The chain recombines TRBV5-4 with TRBJ2-7; D is possibly TRBD1 (5 bases). Germline CDR1 SGHNT, CDR2 YYREEE (reference sequence). CDR3 length equals 13 residues. Trimming left V 2 bases short and J 3 bases short, with 9 bases between. CDR3 sequence: CASSFSGFYEQYV. CDR3 bases: TGTGCCAGCAGCTTTTCAGGGTTCTACGAGCAGTACGTC.

The count of this clone is one. The sample holds other DNA sequences that translate to the same CDR3. CDR3 protein: CASSQGQSYEQYV. The CDR3 nucleotides are TGTGCCAGCAGCCAAGGACAGTCCTACGAGCAGTACGTC. The rearrangement links TRBV3-1 (or the pseudogene TRBV3-2) to TRBJ2-7; maybe TRBD1 (5 bases). Germline values: CDR1 LGHDT, CDR2 YNNKEL (reference sequence). Trimming removed 1 base from V and 1 base from J, with 5 bases in between. The CDR3 contains 13 residues.

This sequence joins TRBV6-5 and TRBJ1-1; TRBD1 matches at 7 bases. With 0 bases clipped from V and 4 bases from J, the junction kept 2 bases outside the gene matches. Germline assignment: CDR1 MNHEY and CDR2 SVGAGI. This CDR3 spans 14 amino acids. CDR3 nucleotides: TGTGCCAGCAGTTACTCACAGGGGACCACTGAAGCTTTCTTT. Protein product: CASSYSQGTTEAFF.